The 23 T cell receptor beta chains below all came from one sample that was sequenced in a study of identical twins. TCRdb reprocessed the 5' RACE reads with MiXCR, giving one entry per CDR3 protein. The sample lists around 1.7 million distinct CDR3 sequences, around 29% seen once, with about 0.3% in the top ten. The sample taken for sequencing was cord blood. The receptors were gathered from a newborn girl in good health.

V and J are TRBV10-3 and TRBJ1-2; D is perhaps TRBD1 (5 bases). This CDR3 is 14 amino acids long. Germline V gene sequence: CDR1 ENHRY, CDR2 SYGVKD. V lost 2 bases and J 7 bases, leaving 14 bases between the germline ends. The CDR3 loop reads CAISETAVQGGYTF. In nucleotides, the CDR3 is TGTGCCATCAGTGAGACGGCAGTTCAGGGTGGCTACACCTTC.

The chain recombines TRBV7-2 with TRBJ1-2; D call uncertain. V was cut by 0 bases and J by 4 bases, with 9 bases left in between. There are 14 residues in the CDR3. Germline V gives CDR1 SGHTA, CDR2 FQGNSA. The chain's CDR3 is CASSLARYPYGYTF. CDR3 sequence (DNA): TGTGCCAGCAGCTTAGCGCGATATCCCTATGGCTACACCTTC. The full variable domain, its missing parts supplied by reference TRBV7-2 and TRBJ1-2, is GAGVSQSPSNKVTEKGKDVELRCDPISGHTALYWYRQSLGQGLEFLIYFQGNSAPDKSGLPSDRFSAERTGGSVSTLTIQRTQQEDSAVYLCASSLARYPYGYTFGSGTRLTVV.

The chain links TRBV10-3 to TRBJ1-4; 11 bases align to TRBD1. Germline lookup yields CDR1 ENHRY and CDR2 SYGVKD. The V gene end was trimmed by 6 bases and the J gene end by 8 bases; junction bases not matched to a gene: 8. This CDR3 contains 15 residues. The CDR3 spells CAISNIGTGGEKLFF. CDR3 in DNA: TGTGCCATCAGCAATATCGGGACAGGGGGAGAAAAACTGTTTTTT.

This clonotype occurred a few times. This chain connects TRBV20-1 to TRBJ1-1; 7 bases agree with TRBD1. CDR1 is DFQATT, CDR2 SNEGSKA, per germline (reference sequence). This CDR3 comprises 13 residues. The J segment lost 3 bases and the V segment lost 5 bases, leaving 6 bases of the junction unmatched. The CDR3 nucleotides are TGCAGTGCTGTACAGGGGCGGGACACTGAAGCTTTCTTT. Translating gives CSAVQGRDTEAFF.

This rearrangement joins TRBV10-3 to TRBJ2-1, with D perhaps TRBD2 (6 bases). The CDR3 totals 12 residues. Germline V lookup: CDR1 ENHRY, CDR2 SYGVKD. Trimming stripped 4 bases from V and 5 bases from J, with 6 bases between. The CDR3 region has the DNA TGTGCCATCAGTGGGACTAACAATGAGCAGTTCTTC. It encodes CAISGTNNEQFF.

This clonotype was seen more than once but under ten times. The chain recombines TRBV5-1 with TRBJ1-2, with TRBD1 matching over 9 bases. CDR3 length: 15 amino acids. V lost 2 bases, J lost 2 bases, and 4 bases stayed unmatched. Germline CDR1 reads SGHRS; CDR2 reads YFSETQ. The chain's CDR3 is CASSFRTGENYGYTF. The CDR3 DNA sequence: TGCGCCAGCAGCTTTAGGACAGGGGAGAACTATGGCTACACCTTC.

J is TRBJ1-5 and V is TRBV30; D is perhaps TRBD1 (6 bases). The length of the CDR3 is 14 residues. V shed 0 bases and J shed 7 bases, with 13 bases lying between them. From germline, CDR1 is GTSNPN and CDR2 SVGIG (reference sequence). The CDR3 spells CAWSVISGEQPQHF. CDR3 nucleotide sequence: TGTGCCTGGAGTGTAATCTCAGGGGAGCAGCCCCAGCATTTT.

This chain joins TRBV20-1 and TRBJ2-1; TRBD2 matches at 7 bases. The V and J ends lost 6 bases and 4 bases, in that order; junction bases with no gene match: 12. The CDR3 is 15 residues long. CDR1 and CDR2 from the germline V gene are DFQATT and SNEGSKA (reference sequence). CDR3 nucleotides: TGCAGTGCCCATAAGGGCGGGAGTCCGTACAATGAGCAGTTCTTC. Encoded protein: CSAHKGGSPYNEQFF.

The chain recombines TRBV21-1 with TRBJ2-7. TRBV21-1 is assigned pseudogene status. The CDR3 spans 14 residues. The CDR3 nucleotides read TGTGCCAGCAGCAAAAGCCGGGACTCCTACGAGCAGTACTTC. This codes for CASSKSRDSYEQYF.

This clonotype was counted at least ten times. A read error is possible here, since a much larger clone lies one base away. This chain connects TRBV20-1 to TRBJ2-3, with D perhaps given as TRBD1 or TRBD2 (5 bases each). The V gene's germline CDR1 is DFQATT and CDR2 SNEGSKA (reference sequence). The CDR3 is 12 residues long. V lost 3 bases and J 2 bases, leaving 6 bases between the germline ends. The CDR3 sequence: CSASGTTDTQYF. In nucleotides, the CDR3 is TGCAGTGCTAGCGGGACCACAGATACGCAGTATTTT.

In this sample, this clonotype turned up a few times. The chain employs TRBV5-1 and TRBJ1-1; D may be TRBD1 (6 bases). Germline-derived CDR1 and CDR2 are SGHRS and YFSETQ. This CDR3 region has 15 residues. Trimming removed 2 bases from V and 0 bases from J, with 11 bases in between. CDR3 region: CASSFEEGVNTEAFF. CDR3 in DNA: TGCGCCAGCAGCTTCGAGGAGGGGGTGAACACTGAAGCTTTCTTT.

The chain recombines TRBV12-3 or TRBV12-4 with TRBJ2-3; no definite D call. Trimming pared 5 bases from V and 6 bases from J, leaving 18 bases between. The CDR3 has 15 residues. The CDR3 region is CASSPHPLTMDTQYF. The CDR3 bases are TGTGCCAGCAGTCCCCACCCGCTCACTATGGATACGCAGTATTTT.

The chain couples TRBV9 to TRBJ2-3, with 7 bases that match TRBD2. CDR1 and CDR2 (germline): SGDLS, YYNGEE. V shed 4 bases, J shed 0 bases, and the junction held 8 bases outside the gene matches. There are 16 residues in the CDR3. The CDR3 sequence: CASSTRPSGSTDTQYF. For the CDR3, the DNA is TGTGCCAGCAGCACACGACCTAGCGGTAGCACAGATACGCAGTATTTT.

The rearrangement links TRBV6-5 to TRBJ2-7; 10 bases agree with TRBD2. Germline assignment: CDR1 MNHEY and CDR2 SVGAGI. V lost 2 bases, J lost 2 bases, and 6 bases stayed unmatched. The CDR3 runs 16 residues. The CDR3 DNA is TGTGCCAGCAGTTACGTGTGGACTAGCGGAACCTACGAGCAGTACTTC. Translating it yields CASSYVWTSGTYEQYF.

The chain couples TRBV27 to TRBJ2-1; 10 bases align to TRBD2. Germline CDR1 reads MNHEY; CDR2 reads SMNVEV (reference sequence). J gave up 5 bases and V 5 bases, and 9 bases lay outside the gene matches. The CDR3 length is 16 residues. For the CDR3, the DNA is TGTGCCAGCAGTCTAGCGGGAGTGGTCCCTAACAATGAGCAGTTCTTC. As protein: CASSLAGVVPNNEQFF.

In this sample, this clonotype turned up a few times. CDR3 sequence (DNA): TGTGCCATCAGTCTAGCGGGAGACAATGAGCAGTTCTTC. Protein product: CAISLAGDNEQFF. The J gene is TRBJ2-1, the V gene TRBV10-3; 10 positions match TRBD2. J lost 5 bases, V lost 5 bases, and 0 bases had no gene match. Germline values: CDR1 ENHRY, CDR2 SYGVKD. The CDR3 has 13 amino acids.

This clonotype was seen a few times. The gene calls are TRBV20-1 and TRBJ1-3; 8 bases are a match to TRBD1. There are 15 residues in the CDR3. Unmatched junction bases numbered 8, after V lost 6 bases and J lost 1 base. Germline CDR1 and CDR2: DFQATT and SNEGSKA (reference sequence). The CDR3 DNA reads TGCAGTGCCCGGACAGGGTGGGATTCTGGAAACACCATATATTTT. Protein: CSARTGWDSGNTIYF.

The V and J genes are TRBV20-1 and TRBJ1-1; TRBD1 might be the D (6 bases). V lost 6 bases and J lost 4, with 9 bases in between. The length of the CDR3 is 11 residues. Germline CDR1 and CDR2: DFQATT and SNEGSKA (reference sequence). The CDR3 is CSAGAGTEAFF. In DNA form, the CDR3 reads TGCAGTGCGGGGGCTGGCACTGAAGCTTTCTTT.

This clonotype turned up a few times. This chain uses TRBV4-1 with TRBJ2-3; TRBD2 matches 11 bases. This CDR3 has 18 residues. V dropped 0 bases and J dropped 1; count of bases not matched to a gene: 6. The germline V gene encodes CDR1 MGHRA and CDR2 YSYEKL. CDR3 bases: TGCGCCAGCAGCCAAGATCCGAAGACTAGCGGGGGCACAGATACGCAGTATTTT. The encoded protein is CASSQDPKTSGGTDTQYF.

This clonotype was seen more than once but under ten times. V and J are TRBV2 and TRBJ1-1, with D unclear. V was clipped by 11 bases and J by 11 bases, with 24 bases between them. CDR3 length equals 13 residues. Germline assignment: CDR1 SNHLY and CDR2 FYNNEI. The CDR3, as DNA: TGTGCCGGCCCCGGGCCGATTTTCGATGAGGCTTTCTTT. It yields the protein CAGPGPIFDEAFF. Variable domain in full (rest from reference TRBV2 and TRBJ1-1): EPEVTQTPSHQVTQMGQEVILRCVPISNHLYFYWYRQILGQKVEFLVSFYNNEISEKSEIFDDQFSVERPDGSNFTLKIRSTKLEDSAMYFCAGPGPIFDEAFFGQGTRLTVV.

The rearrangement links TRBV4-1 to TRBJ2-5; 12 bases map to TRBD2. Germline V lookup: CDR1 MGHRA, CDR2 YSYEKL. CDR3 length: 17 residues. V shed 0 bases and J 2 bases; nucleotides not matched to a gene: 4. The CDR3 sequence: CASSQDPLAGGQETQYF. The CDR3 nucleotides read TGCGCCAGCAGCCAAGATCCTCTAGCGGGGGGGCAAGAGACCCAGTACTTC.

This clonotype has only a few counts. The V call is TRBV7-9, the J call TRBJ1-1; D might be TRBD1 (5 bases). This CDR3 spans 15 amino acids. The V end was cut by 5 bases, the J end by 1 base, with 14 bases between. Per germline, CDR1 SEHNR and CDR2 FQNEAQ (reference sequence). The CDR3 DNA reads TGTGCCAGCAGCATTCGGGCTGGGGGGAACACTGAAGCTTTCTTT. Translation gives CASSIRAGGNTEAFF.

For the CDR3, the DNA is TGCAGTGCTAGATCGGGGTCTATCGCTAACTATGGCTACACCTTC. Amino acid sequence: CSARSGSIANYGYTF. This rearrangement joins TRBV20-1 to TRBJ1-2; no reliable D call. CDR3 length equals 15 residues. Germline V CDR1 and CDR2: DFQATT, SNEGSKA (reference sequence). V lost 2 bases and J 0 bases, leaving 13 bases between the germline ends.